There are a few counts of the clone carrying this TCR beta chain. The antigen is undetermined. Autoimmune disease history or systemic immunosuppression meant exclusion. The sample is drawn from a study of OX40 agonist ivuxolimab in advanced cancers. Overall study: Patients were dosed intravenously with ivuxolimab at 0.01 to 10 mg/kg every 2 weeks. Hepatocellular carcinoma, melanoma, renal cell or head and neck cancer was diagnosed in the dose-escalation patients. Overall study findings and caveats: Both blood CD4+ and CD8+ T cells showed clonal growth by week 6 at 0.1 to 3.0 mg/kg.

V dropped 3 bases and J dropped 7 bases, with 10 bases sitting between them. The CDR3 has 11 amino acids. Germline-derived CDR1 and CDR2 are GTSNPN and SVGIG (reference sequence). The assay was immunoSEQ multiplex PCR, and TCRdb's table has in-frame clones only and misses some. In the table there are approximately 40,000 clones, about four fifths of which are singletons. The rearrangement links TRBV30 to TRBJ2-7, with D perhaps matching TRBD1 (6 bases). Sample: CD4+ or CD8+ T cells sorted from blood, taken in a trial of the OX40 agonist ivuxolimab. This clonotype was sampled from an adult with an advanced solid tumor such as melanoma, head and neck, liver or kidney cancer. The CDR3 sequence is CAWRGGREQYF. In DNA form, the CDR3 reads TGTGCCTGGAGAGGGGGTCGGGAGCAGTACTTC.